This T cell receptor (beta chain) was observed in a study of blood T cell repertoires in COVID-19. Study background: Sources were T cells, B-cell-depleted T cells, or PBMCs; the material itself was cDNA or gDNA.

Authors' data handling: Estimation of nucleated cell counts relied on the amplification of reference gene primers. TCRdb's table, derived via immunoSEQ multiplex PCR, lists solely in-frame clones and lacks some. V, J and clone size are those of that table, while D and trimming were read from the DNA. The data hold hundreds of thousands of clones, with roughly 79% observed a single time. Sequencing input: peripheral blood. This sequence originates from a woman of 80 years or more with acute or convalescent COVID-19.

DNA of the CDR3: TGCAGCGTTGACCTAGCGGGGAGTGGGGAGACCCAGTACTTC. Amino acid sequence: CSVDLAGSGETQYF. The V and J genes are TRBV29-1 and TRBJ2-5, with 9 nucleotides matching TRBD2. This CDR3 comprises 14 residues. Germline V CDR1 and CDR2: SQVTM, ANQGSEA. V lost 3 bases to trimming and J lost 5 bases; unmatched junction nucleotides: 7.